The 15 T cell receptor beta chains given below trace back to one sample, sequenced in a study of T-cell reconstitution after alpha-beta-depleted transplantation in children. Preparation of the TCRbeta library used unique molecular identifiers. TCRdb fed the PCR reads into MiXCR, producing one record per CDR3 protein. The sample lists approximately 800,000 distinct CDR3 sequences; about 15% were seen once. The specimen was PBMCs, mostly from graft donor cells, collected 360 days after TCRalphabeta/CD19-depleted stem cell transplant. The receptors come from a male patient between 5 and 17 years old who had a stem cell transplant for acute lymphoblastic leukemia, so the T cells may come from the graft donor.

This clonotype has just a few counts. The chain employs TRBV24-1 and TRBJ2-4; 9 bases map to TRBD2. V lost 6 bases and J lost 8; bases outside the gene matches: 4. This CDR3 has 13 residues. Germline CDR1 is KGHDR and CDR2 is SFDVKD. CDR3 sequence reads: CATSSASGDIQYF. Here the CDR3 DNA reads TGTGCCACCAGTTCGGCTAGCGGGGACATTCAGTACTTC.

This clonotype was found many times. The chain combines TRBV5-1 with TRBJ2-2, with D hard to call. The V end was cut by 0 bases, the J end by 0 bases, with 9 bases between. The CDR3 is 16 residues long. The germline CDR1 and CDR2 sequences are SGHRS and YFSETQ. The CDR3 DNA sequence: TGCGCCAGCAGCTTGGCTGGATCCCCGAACACCGGGGAGCTGTTTTTT. Amino acids: CASSLAGSPNTGELFF. Combining the CDR3 with reference TRBV5-1 and TRBJ2-2 gives the whole variable domain KAGVTQTPRYLIKTRGQQVTLSCSPISGHRSVSWYQQTPGQGLQFLFEYFSETQRNKGNFPGRFSGRQFSNSRSEMNVSTLELGDSALYLCASSLAGSPNTGELFFGEGSRLTVL.

This clonotype appeared a few times. The V gene is TRBV7-6, the J gene TRBJ2-2, with 10 bases fitting TRBD2. This CDR3 comprises 16 residues. Trimming took 5 bases from V and 3 from J; bases not matched to a gene: 6. Germline CDR1 is SGHVS and CDR2 is FNYEAQ. Here the CDR3 reads CASSPPSGSYTGELFF. CDR3 nucleotides: TGTGCCAGCAGCCCTCCTAGCGGGAGTTACACCGGGGAGCTGTTTTTT.

The V call is TRBV5-1, the J call TRBJ2-3, with D tentatively TRBD1 (6 bases). This CDR3 comprises 15 residues. The germline V and J ends were trimmed by 3 bases and 4 bases, with 15 bases remaining between them. Germline CDR1 is SGHRS and CDR2 is YFSETQ. CDR3 sequence: CASSYAQGGADTQYF. DNA for the CDR3: TGCGCCAGCAGCTACGCACAGGGTGGGGCAGATACGCAGTATTTT.

This chain joins TRBV20-1 and TRBJ2-1; TRBD2 agrees at 14 bases. The CDR3 has 14 amino acids. Germline loops: CDR1 DFQATT, CDR2 SNEGSKA (reference sequence). Trimming cost V 3 bases and J 9 bases; bases outside gene matches: 4. As DNA, the CDR3 is TGCAGTGCTAGGGGACTAGCGGGAGCCGGTGAGCAGTTCTTC. This codes for CSARGLAGAGEQFF.

The rearrangement joins TRBV10-3 to TRBJ1-6; D remains unclear. CDR1 is ENHRY and CDR2 is SYGVKD in the germline V gene. The CDR3 runs to 14 residues. Trimming removed 6 bases from V and 9 bases from J, with 15 bases in between. Here the CDR3 reads CAIRGESTPSPLHF. Here the CDR3 DNA reads TGTGCCATCAGGGGTGAGAGTACTCCTTCACCCCTCCACTTT.

This clonotype has a count of ten or more. The chain couples TRBV9 to TRBJ2-7; the D is unclear. The CDR3 has 15 amino acids. Trimming stripped 4 bases from V and 2 bases from J, with 16 bases between. Looked up from germline, CDR1 is SGDLS and CDR2 is YYNGEE. CDR3 DNA: TGTGCCAGCAGCCCCTGGTATATGGGCACCTACGAGCAGTACTTC. This codes for CASSPWYMGTYEQYF.

This rearrangement joins TRBV20-1 to TRBJ1-2; D perhaps matches TRBD1 (6 bases). V lost 0 bases to trimming and J lost 4 bases, with 12 bases between them. The CDR3 loop spans 14 amino acids. Germline lookup yields CDR1 DFQATT and CDR2 SNEGSKA (reference sequence). The CDR3, as DNA: TGCAGTGCTAGAGAGGGGGGCGAGATCTATGGCTACACCTTC. It encodes CSAREGGEIYGYTF.

The J gene is TRBJ2-7, the V gene TRBV27; no reliable D call. V lost 7 bases and J 4 bases, leaving 14 bases between the germline ends. CDR3 length: 13 residues. Germline CDR1 reads MNHEY; CDR2 reads SMNVEV (reference sequence). CDR3 region: CASKMGNSYEQYF. The CDR3 DNA sequence: TGTGCCAGCAAAATGGGAAACAGTTACGAGCAGTACTTC.

This clonotype was found a few times. The V call is TRBV6-2 or TRBV6-3, the J call TRBJ2-7; D is unresolved. The germline V gene has CDR1 MNHEY and CDR2 SVGEGT. Trimming pared 5 bases from V and 5 bases from J, leaving 16 bases between. The CDR3 length is 14 residues. DNA of the CDR3: TGTGCCAGCAGTCACCATCGTGAGAGCAACGAGCAGTACTTC. It specifies CASSHHRESNEQYF.

This clonotype was picked up a small number of times. This chain connects TRBV7-3 to TRBJ2-5, with D perhaps TRBD1 (6 bases). Germline V gene lookup returns CDR1 SGHTA and CDR2 FQGTGA. The CDR3 is 14 residues long. V was shortened by 3 bases and J by 2 bases, with 10 bases between the two germline ends. CDR3 protein: CASSFAGQQETQYF. In DNA, the CDR3 is TGTGCCAGCAGCTTCGCTGGACAGCAAGAGACCCAGTACTTC.

This clonotype occurred a few times. The V gene is TRBV7-3, the J gene TRBJ2-3; D gene uncertain. The CDR3 totals 15 residues. V was clipped by 0 bases and J by 4 bases, with 11 bases between them. Germline V gene data show CDR1 as SGHTA and CDR2 as FQGTGA. CDR3 nucleotides: TGTGCCAGCAGCTTAACTCCCCGACGGTCAGATACGCAGTATTTT. Translating gives CASSLTPRRSDTQYF.

This clonotype was detected ten times or more. The genes are TRBV4-1 and TRBJ1-1; no clear D gene. The CDR3 runs 16 residues. V was pared by 4 bases and J by 3 bases, with 18 bases between. Germline CDR1 MGHRA, CDR2 YSYEKL. CDR3 bases: TGCGCCAGCAGCCCTCGCACTAGGCTCCGGGACACTGAAGCTTTCTTT. The encoded protein is CASSPRTRLRDTEAFF.

The V and J genes are TRBV19 and TRBJ1-5; possible D gene TRBD1, 6 bases. The germline CDR1 and CDR2 sequences are LNHDA and SQIVND (reference sequence). V was shortened by 5 bases and J by 3 bases, with 11 bases between the two germline ends. The CDR3 has 14 amino acids. CDR3 in DNA: TGTGCCAGTAGTTGGCAGGGGTACAATCAGCCCCAGCATTTT. Its protein product is CASSWQGYNQPQHF.

This clonotype was picked up a small number of times. The CDR3 DNA reads as TGTGCCAGCAGACACAGGGGGCCGAAAGAGACCCAGTACTTC. This translates into CASRHRGPKETQYF. This chain uses TRBV7-9 with TRBJ2-5; 9 bases align to TRBD1. J lost 3 bases, V lost 6 bases, and 5 bases had no gene match. The CDR3 is 14 amino acids. Germline V lookup: CDR1 SEHNR, CDR2 FQNEAQ (reference sequence).